The source of this T cell receptor (beta chain) is a study of T cells after yellow fever vaccination. This clonotype showed up many times. The antigen remains unidentified. Making TCR cDNA involved 5'RACE template switching, which added UMIs and a universal primer site. From the 5' RACE reads, TCRdb called clonotypes with MiXCR, one entry per CDR3 protein. The data contain about 400,000 distinct CDR3 sequences, approximately 10% of them singletons. Study-wide results and limits: The secondary response peaked faster, at day 5 versus 15, but was weaker. Among primary-vaccination clones, most reappeared after the booster, at approximately 97% for CD4 and around 91% for CD8.

The sample in question was PBMCs, obtained on the day of the first yellow fever vaccination. The sequence came from a young man who received the YFV17D yellow fever vaccine.

CDR3 coding DNA: TGCGCCAGCAGCCAGACCAGTGCAGGTGGACCAGATACGCAGTATTTT. Translated, it gives CASSQTSAGGPDTQYF. The chain joins TRBV4-1 to TRBJ2-3, with no clear D. This CDR3 has 16 residues. Trimming removed 3 bases at V and 4 bases at J, with 17 bases between. Germline V CDR1 and CDR2: MGHRA, YSYEKL.